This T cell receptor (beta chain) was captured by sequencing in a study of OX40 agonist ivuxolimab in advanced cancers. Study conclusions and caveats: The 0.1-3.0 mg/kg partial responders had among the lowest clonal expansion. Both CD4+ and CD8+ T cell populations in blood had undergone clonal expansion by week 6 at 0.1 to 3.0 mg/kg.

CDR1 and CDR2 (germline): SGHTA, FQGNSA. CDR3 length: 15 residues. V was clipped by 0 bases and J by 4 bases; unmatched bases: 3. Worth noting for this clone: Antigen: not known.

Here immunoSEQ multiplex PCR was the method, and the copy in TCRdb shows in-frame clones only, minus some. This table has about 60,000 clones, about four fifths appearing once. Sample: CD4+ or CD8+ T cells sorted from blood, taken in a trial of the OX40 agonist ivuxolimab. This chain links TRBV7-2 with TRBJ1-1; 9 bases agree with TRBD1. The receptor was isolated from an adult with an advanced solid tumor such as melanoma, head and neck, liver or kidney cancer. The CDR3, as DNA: TGTGCCAGCAGCTTAGCTGGACAGGGGAGCACTGAAGCTTTCTTT. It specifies CASSLAGQGSTEAFF.